These T cell receptor beta chains were read from a single sample in a study of blood T cell repertoires in COVID-19. Method: immunoSEQ multiplex PCR; TCRdb's copy keeps in-frame clones and lacks some. The profile shows 200,000 to 250,000 clones, about three quarters of them singletons. Sequences were obtained from peripheral blood. The receptors were sampled from a woman in her 70s with acute or convalescent COVID-19. Each CDR3 is given with its conserved first and last residue.

J: TRBJ2-2; V: TRBV29-1; CDR3: CSVVGLNTGELFF
J: TRBJ2-2; V: TRBV10-3; CDR3: CAISENGINTGELFF
J: TRBJ1-4; V: TRBV15; CDR3: CATRDGRVGEKLFF
J: TRBJ2-7; V: TRBV7-2; CDR3: CASSPFRGGEQYF
J: NA; V: TRBV24-1; CDR3: CATSEAGNSYEQYF
J: TRBJ2-7; V: TRBV30; CDR3: CAWSVLGGWYEQYF
J: TRBJ1-1; V: TRBV4-1; CDR3: CASSHPGGNTEAFF
J: TRBJ2-7; V: TRBV5-4; CDR3: CASSLYGFAYEQYF
J: TRBJ2-5; V: TRBV9; CDR3: CASSVEGGKETQYF
J: TRBJ2-1; V: TRBV2; CDR3: CASRGADEQFF
J: TRBJ1-1; V: TRBV5-6; CDR3: CASNFEGVTEAFF
J: TRBJ1-1; V: TRBV28; CDR3: CASSTGTGGTEAFF
J: TRBJ2-3; V: TRBV10-3; CDR3: CAISAVSSGAFSTDTQYF
J: TRBJ2-3; V: TRBV24-1; CDR3: CATSDPGDFFTQYF
J: TRBJ2-2; V: TRBV5-1; CDR3: CASSLAGGRTPTGELFF
J: TRBJ2-7; V: TRBV19; CDR3: CASTPSGAGDEQYF
J: TRBJ2-3; V: TRBV9; CDR3: CASSVEGDTDTQYF
J: TRBJ1-1; V: TRBV28; CDR3: CASWEFPNTEAFF
J: TRBJ2-7; V: TRBV6-5; CDR3: CASSLQDAYEQYF
J: TRBJ2-1; V: TRBV3-1/TRBV3-2; CDR3: CASSQDKVAGDNEQFF
J: TRBJ2-1; V: TRBV7-2; CDR3: CASSLQTSGRLTYNEQFF
J: TRBJ2-3; V: TRBV10-1; CDR3: CASSESIRGTTDTQYF
J: TRBJ1-4; V: TRBV6-6; CDR3: CASSYHGTGDEKLFF
J: TRBJ2-2; V: TRBV5-1; CDR3: CASSRLKGNTNTGELFF
J: TRBJ1-5; V: TRBV6-6; CDR3: CASSYFLGLMDQPQHF
J: TRBJ2-7; V: TRBV10-3; CDR3: CAISESTGLAGGRGEQYF
J: TRBJ2-1; V: TRBV19; CDR3: CASSSGQSFNEQFF
J: TRBJ2-3; V: TRBV7-2; CDR3: CASSIGLITDTQYF
J: TRBJ2-1; V: TRBV5-4; CDR3: CASSTGQGTYNEQFF
J: TRBJ1-4; V: TRBV5-1; CDR3: CASSLWTGSRKLFF
J: TRBJ2-5; V: TRBV6-5; CDR3: CASSYTAQETQYF
J: TRBJ2-1; V: TRBV27; CDR3: CASSSGLKLSYNEQFF
J: TRBJ1-1; V: TRBV11-2; CDR3: CASSLKPGLNTEAFF
J: TRBJ2-5; V: TRBV6-1; CDR3: CASSVLKTSGQETQYF
J: TRBJ2-5; V: TRBV6-5; CDR3: CASSTGVPLETQYF
J: TRBJ1-1; V: TRBV2; CDR3: CASSRESPYTEAFF
J: TRBJ2-2; V: TRBV12-3/TRBV12-4; CDR3: CASSAGVRELFF
J: TRBJ1-1; V: TRBV4-2; CDR3: CASSLDRVTFF
J: TRBJ2-1; V: TRBV27; CDR3: CASSLEGERNNEQFF
J: TRBJ2-2; V: TRBV19; CDR3: CASNSGRANTGELFF
J: TRBJ2-1; V: TRBV11-2; CDR3: CASSLGETGGPGDEQFF
J: TRBJ1-4; V: TRBV14; CDR3: CASSLNEKLFF
J: TRBJ2-3; V: TRBV5-1; CDR3: CASSERSSTDTQYF
J: TRBJ1-5; V: TRBV19; CDR3: CASSLGTGGNQPQHF
J: TRBJ2-1; V: TRBV5-1; CDR3: CASSIHPSSYNEQFF
J: TRBJ1-2; V: TRBV5-1; CDR3: CASSLDGTGTYGYTF
J: TRBJ2-7; V: TRBV20-1; CDR3: CSASGLAGGPAYEQYF
J: TRBJ1-1; V: TRBV5-1; CDR3: CASSLGMIGVTEAFF
J: TRBJ2-2; V: TRBV7-8; CDR3: CASSARTSGNTGELFF
J: TRBJ1-5; V: TRBV28; CDR3: CASIWAYSNQPQHF
J: TRBJ2-5; V: TRBV6-2/TRBV6-3; CDR3: CASSYLSRSQETQYF
J: TRBJ2-5; V: TRBV12-3/TRBV12-4; CDR3: CASSRTAQETQYF
J: TRBJ2-5; V: TRBV7-9; CDR3: CASSLDRGQETQYF
J: TRBJ2-7; V: TRBV21-1; CDR3: CASSNTGTSGRSYEQYF
J: TRBJ2-5; V: TRBV7-2; CDR3: CASSLTSGGQETQYF